This record covers a single T cell receptor beta chain. The antigen is unknown. The data were obtained in a study of CD4 T cells in relation to SARS-CoV-2 and coronaviruses. Findings of the study overall: About 65% of donors had memory CD4+ clonotypes crossrecognizing SARS-CoV-2 and common cold coronavirus spike.

Method: immunoSEQ multiplex PCR; TCRdb's copy keeps in-frame clones and lacks some. Of some 68,000 clones detected, 93% appear once; the ten largest clones hold approximately 0.21%. The unexposed donors gave CD4+ T cells in about 2010-2019, prior to COVID-19. Naive and memory CD4+ T cells came from enriched cryopreserved PBMCs. The sample was naive CD4+ T cells from PBMCs. Described subset: naive CD4+ T cells isolated by negative enrichment. This TCR came from a human donor in good health.

The CDR3 sequence is CASSWLTSGRPQTQYF. CDR3 nucleotides: TGTGCCAGCAGTTGGTTGACTAGCGGGAGACCGCAGACCCAGTACTTC. This sequence joins TRBV27 and TRBJ2-5; 12 positions agree with TRBD2. Germline loops: CDR1 MNHEY, CDR2 SMNVEV (reference sequence). The trim removed 4 bases at V and 6 bases at J, leaving 9 bases unmatched. The CDR3 extends over 16 amino acids.